The clone carrying this T cell receptor (beta chain) occurred many times. This specimen belongs to a study of early T cells in non-severe SARS-CoV-2 infection. CDR3 length: 14 residues. Germline lookup yields CDR1 MNHEY and CDR2 SMNVEV (reference sequence). V was cut by 5 bases and J by 6 bases, with 13 bases left in between. TCRdb reprocessed the 5' RACE reads via MiXCR and lists one record per CDR3 protein. Of tens of thousands of distinct CDR3 sequences in the sample, about 14% are singletons; the top ten hold nearly 4%. The sequencing here drew on whole blood, taken at baseline. The TCR sequence derives from an adult who was a healthcare worker with PCR-confirmed SARS-CoV-2 infection or an uninfected control (not recorded which). The V call is TRBV27, the J call TRBJ2-2; tentatively, D is TRBD2 (6 bases). The CDR3 nucleotides read TGTGCCAGCAGTCCGGACTATTTCGCCGGGGAGCTGTTTTTT. Translating gives CASSPDYFAGELFF.